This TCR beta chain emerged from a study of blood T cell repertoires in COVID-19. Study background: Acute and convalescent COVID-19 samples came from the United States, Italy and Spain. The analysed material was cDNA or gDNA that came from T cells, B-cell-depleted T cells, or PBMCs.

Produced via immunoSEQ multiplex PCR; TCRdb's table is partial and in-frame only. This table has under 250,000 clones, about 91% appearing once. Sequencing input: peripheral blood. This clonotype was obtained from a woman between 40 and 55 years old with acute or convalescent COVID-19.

The CDR3 is CASSVTGANSPLHF. Written as DNA, the CDR3 is TGTGCCAGCAGCGTGACAGGGGCTAATTCACCCCTCCACTTT. The chain combines TRBV7-3 with TRBJ1-6; 8 positions match TRBD1. Trimming removed 5 bases from V and 6 bases from J; junction bases left unmatched: 3. The CDR3 spans 14 residues. Looked up from germline, CDR1 is SGHTA and CDR2 is FQGTGA. Together with reference TRBV7-3 and TRBJ1-6, the CDR3 gives the full variable domain: GAGVSQTPSNKVTEKGKYVELRCDPISGHTALYWYRQSLGQGPEFLIYFQGTGAADDSGLPNDRFFAVRPEGSVSTLKIQRTERGDSAVYLCASSVTGANSPLHFGNGTRLTVT.